This T cell receptor (beta chain) was sequenced during a study of T cell responses to AZD1222 COVID-19 vaccine. In the study overall: Second-dose groups at about 4 or about 12 weeks were pooled.

This clone is deemed medium-sized. The antigen remains unidentified. Deletions cut 4 bases from V and 2 bases from J, with 14 bases between. The CDR3 spans 15 residues. Germline-derived CDR1 and CDR2 are MRHNA and SNTAGT. Sequencing was performed with immunoSEQ multiplex PCR; in TCRdb, only in-frame clones are kept and a portion is missing. The sample yields 85,000 to 100,000 clones, around 73% seen once. Study-wide results and limits: Sampling captured repertoires only after the peak T cell response. The study reported that nearly half of spike-specific TCRs target unmutated variant regions. The donor group comprised mostly white British people and more females; the analysis possibly underestimated clonal diversity.

This TCR derives from an adult in good health. The chain joins TRBV6-4 to TRBJ1-1, with a tentative D call TRBD1 (5 bases). The specimen comprised peripheral blood, sampled on day 0 of AZD1222 vaccination. The CDR3: CASSVSGRANTEAFF. CDR3 nucleotide sequence: TGTGCCAGCAGTGTCAGCGGCAGGGCCAACACTGAAGCTTTCTTT.